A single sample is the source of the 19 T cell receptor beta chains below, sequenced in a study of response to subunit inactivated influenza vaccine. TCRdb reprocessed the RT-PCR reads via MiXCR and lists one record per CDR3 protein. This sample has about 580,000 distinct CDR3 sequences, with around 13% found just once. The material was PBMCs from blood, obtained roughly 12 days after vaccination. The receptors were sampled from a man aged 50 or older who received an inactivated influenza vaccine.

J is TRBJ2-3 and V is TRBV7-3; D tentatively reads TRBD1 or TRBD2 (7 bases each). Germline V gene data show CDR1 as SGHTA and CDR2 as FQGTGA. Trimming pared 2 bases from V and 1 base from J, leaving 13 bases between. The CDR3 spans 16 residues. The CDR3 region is CASSLQGGGRTDTQYF. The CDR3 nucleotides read TGTGCCAGCAGCTTACAGGGGGGGGGACGCACAGATACGCAGTATTTT.

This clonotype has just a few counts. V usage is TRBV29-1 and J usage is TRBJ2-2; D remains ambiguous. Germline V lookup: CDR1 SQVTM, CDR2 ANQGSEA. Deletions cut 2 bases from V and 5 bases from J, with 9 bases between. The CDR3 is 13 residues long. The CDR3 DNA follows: TGCAGCGTTGAAAACTTACGAACCGGGGAGCTGTTTTTT. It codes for CSVENLRTGELFF.

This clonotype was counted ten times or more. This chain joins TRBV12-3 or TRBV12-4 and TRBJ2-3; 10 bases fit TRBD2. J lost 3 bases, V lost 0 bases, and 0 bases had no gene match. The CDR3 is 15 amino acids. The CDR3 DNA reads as TGTGCCAGCAGTTTAGCTAGCGGGGGGACAGATACGCAGTATTTT. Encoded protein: CASSLASGGTDTQYF.

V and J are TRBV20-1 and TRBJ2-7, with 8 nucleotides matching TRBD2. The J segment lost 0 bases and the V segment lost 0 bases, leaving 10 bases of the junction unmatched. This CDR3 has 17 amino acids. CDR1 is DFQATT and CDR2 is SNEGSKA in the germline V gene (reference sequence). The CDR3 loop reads CSARDLGVAGSSYEQYF. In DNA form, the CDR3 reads TGCAGTGCTAGAGATCTCGGGGTAGCGGGGAGCTCCTACGAGCAGTACTTC.

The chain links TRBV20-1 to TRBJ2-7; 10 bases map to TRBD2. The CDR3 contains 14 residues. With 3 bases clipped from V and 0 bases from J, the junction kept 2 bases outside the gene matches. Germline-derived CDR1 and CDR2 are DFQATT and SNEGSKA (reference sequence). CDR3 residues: CSASSGGSSYEQYF. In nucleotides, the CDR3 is TGCAGTGCTAGTAGCGGGGGGAGCTCCTACGAGCAGTACTTC.

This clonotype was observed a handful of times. Here the CDR3 DNA reads TGTGCCACCAGAACAGGGTCGTACCAAGAGACCCAGTACTTC. It specifies CATRTGSYQETQYF. The chain employs TRBV15 and TRBJ2-5; a weak D match, TRBD1 (6 bases). The CDR3 contains 14 residues. The V gene's germline CDR1 is LNHNV and CDR2 YYDKDF (reference sequence). V lost 6 bases to trimming and J lost 0 bases, with 11 bases between them.

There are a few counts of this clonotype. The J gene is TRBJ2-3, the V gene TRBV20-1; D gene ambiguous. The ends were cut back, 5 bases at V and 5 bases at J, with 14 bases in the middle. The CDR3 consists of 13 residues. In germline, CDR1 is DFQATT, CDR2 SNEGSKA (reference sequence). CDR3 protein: CSAGRSEEDTQYF. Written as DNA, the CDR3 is TGCAGTGCTGGTCGAAGCGAGGAAGATACGCAGTATTTT.

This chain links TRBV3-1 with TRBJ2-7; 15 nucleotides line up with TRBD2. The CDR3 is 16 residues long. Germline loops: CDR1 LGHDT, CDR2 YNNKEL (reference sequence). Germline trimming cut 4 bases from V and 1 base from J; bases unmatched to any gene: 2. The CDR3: CASSPGLAGGSYEQYF. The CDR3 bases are TGTGCCAGCAGCCCCGGACTAGCGGGGGGGTCCTACGAGCAGTACTTC.

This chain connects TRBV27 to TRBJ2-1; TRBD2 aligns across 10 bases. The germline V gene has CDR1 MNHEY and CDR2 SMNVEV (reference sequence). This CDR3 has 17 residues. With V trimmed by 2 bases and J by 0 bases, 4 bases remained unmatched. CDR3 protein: CASSLGLADSSYNEQFF. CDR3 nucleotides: TGTGCCAGCAGTTTAGGACTAGCGGATAGCTCCTACAATGAGCAGTTCTTC.

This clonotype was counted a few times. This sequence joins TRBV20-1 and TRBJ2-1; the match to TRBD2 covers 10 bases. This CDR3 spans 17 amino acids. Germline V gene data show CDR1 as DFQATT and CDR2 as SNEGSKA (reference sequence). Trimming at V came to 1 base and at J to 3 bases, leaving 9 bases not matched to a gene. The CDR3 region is CSARGLAGEIGYNEQFF. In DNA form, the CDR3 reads TGCAGTGCTAGAGGGCTAGCGGGAGAAATAGGCTACAATGAGCAGTTCTTC.

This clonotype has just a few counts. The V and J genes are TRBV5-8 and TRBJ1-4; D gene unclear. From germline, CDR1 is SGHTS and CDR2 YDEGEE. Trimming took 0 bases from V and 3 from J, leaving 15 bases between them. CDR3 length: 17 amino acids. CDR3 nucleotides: TGTGCCAGCAGCTTGGGTTTCCATATGGGGTCTAATGAAAAACTGTTTTTT. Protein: CASSLGFHMGSNEKLFF.

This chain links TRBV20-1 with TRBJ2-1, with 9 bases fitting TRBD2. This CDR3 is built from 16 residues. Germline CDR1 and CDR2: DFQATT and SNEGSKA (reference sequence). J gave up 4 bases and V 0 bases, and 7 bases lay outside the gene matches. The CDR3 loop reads CSARDAAGGSYNEQFF. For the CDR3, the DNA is TGCAGTGCTAGAGATGCGGCGGGAGGGTCTTACAATGAGCAGTTCTTC.

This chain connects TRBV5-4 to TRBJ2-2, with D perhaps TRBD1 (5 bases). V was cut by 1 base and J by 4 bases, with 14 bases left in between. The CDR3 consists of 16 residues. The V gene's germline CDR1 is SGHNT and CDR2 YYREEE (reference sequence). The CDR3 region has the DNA TGTGCCAGCAGCTTGTCTGCAGGGCGGTTCACCGGGGAGCTGTTTTTT. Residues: CASSLSAGRFTGELFF. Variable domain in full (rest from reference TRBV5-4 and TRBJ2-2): ETGVTQSPTHLIKTRGQQVTLRCSSQSGHNTVSWYQQALGQGPQFIFQYYREEENGRGNFPPRFSGLQFPNYSSELNVNALELDDSALYLCASSLSAGRFTGELFFGEGSRLTVL.

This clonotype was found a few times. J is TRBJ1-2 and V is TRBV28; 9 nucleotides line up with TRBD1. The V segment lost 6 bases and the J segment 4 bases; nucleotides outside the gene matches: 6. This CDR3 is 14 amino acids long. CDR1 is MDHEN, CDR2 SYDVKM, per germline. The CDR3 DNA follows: TGTGCCAGCAGCCCAACAGGGGGCAGCTATGGCTACACCTTC. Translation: CASSPTGGSYGYTF.

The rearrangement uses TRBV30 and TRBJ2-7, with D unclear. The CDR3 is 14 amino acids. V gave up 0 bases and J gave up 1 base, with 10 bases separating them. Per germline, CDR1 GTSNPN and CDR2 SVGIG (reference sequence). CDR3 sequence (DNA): TGTGCCTGGAGTGTTATGGGATCTTCCTACGAGCAGTACTTC. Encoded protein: CAWSVMGSSYEQYF.

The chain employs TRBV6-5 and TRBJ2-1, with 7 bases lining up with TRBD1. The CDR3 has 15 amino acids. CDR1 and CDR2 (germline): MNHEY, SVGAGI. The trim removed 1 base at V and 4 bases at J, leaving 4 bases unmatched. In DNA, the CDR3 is TGTGCCAGCAGTTACTTAGGACAGGCTTACAATGAGCAGTTCTTC. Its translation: CASSYLGQAYNEQFF.

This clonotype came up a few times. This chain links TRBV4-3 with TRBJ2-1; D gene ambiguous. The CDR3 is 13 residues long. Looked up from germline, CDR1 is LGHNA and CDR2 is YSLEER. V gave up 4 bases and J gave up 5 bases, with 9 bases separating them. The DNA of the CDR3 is TGCGCCAGCAGCCCGGAGTCGAACAATGAGCAGTTCTTC. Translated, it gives CASSPESNNEQFF.

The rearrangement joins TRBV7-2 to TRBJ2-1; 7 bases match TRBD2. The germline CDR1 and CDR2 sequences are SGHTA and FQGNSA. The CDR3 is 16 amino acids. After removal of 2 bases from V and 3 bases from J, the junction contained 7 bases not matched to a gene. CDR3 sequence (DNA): TGTGCCAGCAGCTTACTCGGCGGGAGCTACTACAATGAGCAGTTCTTC. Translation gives CASSLLGGSYYNEQFF.

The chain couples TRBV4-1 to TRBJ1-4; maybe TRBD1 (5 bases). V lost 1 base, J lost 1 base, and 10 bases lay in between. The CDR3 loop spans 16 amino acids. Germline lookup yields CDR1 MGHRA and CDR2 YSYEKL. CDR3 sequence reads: CASSQAPGGTNEKLFF. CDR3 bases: TGCGCCAGCAGCCAAGCCCCGGGGGGAACTAATGAAAAACTGTTTTTT.